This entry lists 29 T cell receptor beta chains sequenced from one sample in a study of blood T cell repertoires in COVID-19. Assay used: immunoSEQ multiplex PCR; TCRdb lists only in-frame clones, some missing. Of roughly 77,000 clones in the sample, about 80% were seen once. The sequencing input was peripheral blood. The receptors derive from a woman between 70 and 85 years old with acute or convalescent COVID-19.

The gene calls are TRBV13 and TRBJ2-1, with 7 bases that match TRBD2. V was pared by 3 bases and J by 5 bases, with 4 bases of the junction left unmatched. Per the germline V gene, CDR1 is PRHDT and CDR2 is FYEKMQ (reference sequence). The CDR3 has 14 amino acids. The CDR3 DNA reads TGTGCCAGCAGCTTTGCGGGGGATCACAATGAGCAGTTCTTC. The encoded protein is CASSFAGDHNEQFF.

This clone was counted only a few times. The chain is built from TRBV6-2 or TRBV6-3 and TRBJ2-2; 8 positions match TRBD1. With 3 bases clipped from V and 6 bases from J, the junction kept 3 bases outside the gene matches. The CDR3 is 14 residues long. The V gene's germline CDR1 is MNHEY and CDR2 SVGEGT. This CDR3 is CASSYSRGPGELFF. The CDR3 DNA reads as TGTGCCAGCAGTTATTCCAGGGGGCCCGGGGAGCTGTTTTTT.

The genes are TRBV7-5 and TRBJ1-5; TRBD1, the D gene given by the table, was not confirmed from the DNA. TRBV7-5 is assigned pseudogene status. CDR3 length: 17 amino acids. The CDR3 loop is CVRSFLFGDKSNQPQHF. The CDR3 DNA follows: TGTGTCAGAAGCTTCTTATTTGGGGACAAAAGCAATCAGCCCCAGCATTTT.

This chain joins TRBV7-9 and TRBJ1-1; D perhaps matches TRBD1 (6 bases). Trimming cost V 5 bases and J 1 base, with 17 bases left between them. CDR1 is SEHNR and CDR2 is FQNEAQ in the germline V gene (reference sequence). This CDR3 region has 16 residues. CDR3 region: CASSGEETGPNTEAFF. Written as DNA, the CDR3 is TGTGCCAGCAGCGGAGAGGAAACAGGGCCGAACACTGAAGCTTTCTTT.

CDR3 in amino acids: CASSLGPGYEQYF. Here the CDR3 DNA reads TGTGCCAGCAGTCTAGGACCGGGATACGAGCAGTACTTC. The rearrangement uses TRBV12-3 or TRBV12-4 and TRBJ2-7; tentatively, D is TRBD2 (5 bases). The CDR3 runs to 13 residues. V was clipped by 5 bases and J by 4 bases, with 12 bases between them.

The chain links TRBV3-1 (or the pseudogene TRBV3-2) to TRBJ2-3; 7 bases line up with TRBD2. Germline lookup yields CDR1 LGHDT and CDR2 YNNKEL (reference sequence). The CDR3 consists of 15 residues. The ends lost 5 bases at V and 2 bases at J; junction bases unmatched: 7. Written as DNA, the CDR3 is TGTGCCAGCAGCTCGGGACTACCAGACACAGATACGCAGTATTTT. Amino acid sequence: CASSSGLPDTDTQYF.

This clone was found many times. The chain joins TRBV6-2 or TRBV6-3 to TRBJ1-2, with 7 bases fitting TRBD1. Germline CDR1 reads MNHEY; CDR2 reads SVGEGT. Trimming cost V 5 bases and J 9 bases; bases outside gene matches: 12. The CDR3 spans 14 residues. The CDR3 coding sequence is TGTGCCAGCAGTGACCCTCGACAGGGTGACAGCTACACCTTC. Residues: CASSDPRQGDSYTF.

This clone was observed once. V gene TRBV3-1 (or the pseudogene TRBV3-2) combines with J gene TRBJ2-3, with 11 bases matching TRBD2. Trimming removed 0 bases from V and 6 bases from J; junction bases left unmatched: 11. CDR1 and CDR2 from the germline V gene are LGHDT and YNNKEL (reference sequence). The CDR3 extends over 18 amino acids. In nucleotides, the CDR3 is TGTGCCAGCAGCCAAGATCCTGAGTACCTAGCGGGGGGTGATACGCAGTATTTT. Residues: CASSQDPEYLAGGDTQYF.

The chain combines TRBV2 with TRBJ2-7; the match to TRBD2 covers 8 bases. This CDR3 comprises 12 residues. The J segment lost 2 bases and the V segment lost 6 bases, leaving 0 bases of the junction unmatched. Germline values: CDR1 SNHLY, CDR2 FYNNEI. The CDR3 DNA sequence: TGTGCCAGCAGACTAGCGGCCTACGAGCAGTACTTC. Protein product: CASRLAAYEQYF. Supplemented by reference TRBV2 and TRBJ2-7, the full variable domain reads EPEVTQTPSHQVTQMGQEVILRCVPISNHLYFYWYRQILGQKVEFLVSFYNNEISEKSEIFDDQFSVERPDGSNFTLKIRSTKLEDSAMYFCASRLAAYEQYFGPGTRLTVT.

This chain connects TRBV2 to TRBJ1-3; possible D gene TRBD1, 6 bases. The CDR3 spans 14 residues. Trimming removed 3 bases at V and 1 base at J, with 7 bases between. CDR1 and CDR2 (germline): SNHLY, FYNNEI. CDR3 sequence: CASSDGTSGNTIYF. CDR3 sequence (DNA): TGTGCCAGCAGTGACGGGACATCTGGAAACACCATATATTTT.

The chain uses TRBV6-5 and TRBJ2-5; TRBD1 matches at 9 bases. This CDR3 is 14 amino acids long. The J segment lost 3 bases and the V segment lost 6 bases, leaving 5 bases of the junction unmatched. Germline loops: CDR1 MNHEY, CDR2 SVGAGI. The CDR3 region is CASSHRGREETQYF. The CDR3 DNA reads TGTGCCAGCAGCCACAGGGGGCGCGAAGAGACCCAGTACTTC.

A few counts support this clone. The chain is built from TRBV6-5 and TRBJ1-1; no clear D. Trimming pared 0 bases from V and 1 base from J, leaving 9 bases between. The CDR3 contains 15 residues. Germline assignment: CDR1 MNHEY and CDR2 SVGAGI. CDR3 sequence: CASSYSYGENTEAFF. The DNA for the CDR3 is TGTGCCAGCAGTTACTCATACGGGGAGAACACTGAAGCTTTCTTT.

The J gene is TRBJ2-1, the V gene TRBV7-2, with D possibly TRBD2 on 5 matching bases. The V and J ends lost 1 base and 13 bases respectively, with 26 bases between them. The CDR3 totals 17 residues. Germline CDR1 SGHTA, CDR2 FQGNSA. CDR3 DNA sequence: TGTGCCAGCAGCTTAGTTTTGGCGACCTTCGGGAATGAGATACAGTTCTTC. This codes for CASSLVLATFGNEIQFF.

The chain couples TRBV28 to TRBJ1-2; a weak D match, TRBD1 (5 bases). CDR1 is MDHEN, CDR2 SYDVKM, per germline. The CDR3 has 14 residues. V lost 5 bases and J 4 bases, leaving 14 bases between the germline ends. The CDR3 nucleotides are TGTGCCAGCAGTCCCCTAAGACAGCTCTATGGCTACACCTTC. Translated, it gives CASSPLRQLYGYTF.

CDR3 in amino acids: CASSPEDGNGYTF. The CDR3, as DNA: TGTGCCAGCTCACCCGAGGACGGGAATGGCTACACCTTC. The chain combines TRBV18 with TRBJ1-2; D remains ambiguous. The CDR3 covers 13 residues. Per germline, CDR1 KGHSH and CDR2 LQKENI. V gave up 3 bases and J gave up 6 bases, with 11 bases separating them.

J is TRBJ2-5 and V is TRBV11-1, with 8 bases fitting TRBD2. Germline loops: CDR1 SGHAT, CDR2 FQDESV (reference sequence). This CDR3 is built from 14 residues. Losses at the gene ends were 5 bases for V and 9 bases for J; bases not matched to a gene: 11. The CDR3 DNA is TGTGCCAGCAGCCGAAGCGGGGGCCGGCGGGCCCAGTACTTC. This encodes CASSRSGGRRAQYF.

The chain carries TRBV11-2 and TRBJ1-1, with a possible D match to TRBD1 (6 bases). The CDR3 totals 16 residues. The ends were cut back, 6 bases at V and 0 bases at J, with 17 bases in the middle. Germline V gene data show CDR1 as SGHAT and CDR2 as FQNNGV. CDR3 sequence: CASRINREKMNTEAFF. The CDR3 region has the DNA TGTGCCAGCAGGATAAACAGGGAGAAAATGAACACTGAAGCTTTCTTT.

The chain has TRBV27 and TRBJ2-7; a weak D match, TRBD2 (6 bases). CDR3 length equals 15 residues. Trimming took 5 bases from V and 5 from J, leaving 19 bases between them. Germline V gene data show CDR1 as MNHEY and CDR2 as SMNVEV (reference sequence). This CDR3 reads CASSPGTLGSDEQYF. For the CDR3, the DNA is TGTGCCAGCAGTCCTGGGACTTTGGGATCTGACGAGCAGTACTTC.

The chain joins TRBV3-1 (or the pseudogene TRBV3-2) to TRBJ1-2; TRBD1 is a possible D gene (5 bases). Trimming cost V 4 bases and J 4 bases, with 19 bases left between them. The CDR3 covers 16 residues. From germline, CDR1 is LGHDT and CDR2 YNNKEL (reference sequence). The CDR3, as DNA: TGTGCCAGCAGCCTAAGCGAAAACCAGGGCCTCTATGGCTACACCTTC. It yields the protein CASSLSENQGLYGYTF.

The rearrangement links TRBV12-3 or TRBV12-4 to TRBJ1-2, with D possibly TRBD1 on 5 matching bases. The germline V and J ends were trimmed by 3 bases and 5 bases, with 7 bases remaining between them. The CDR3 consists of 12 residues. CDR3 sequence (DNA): TGTGCCAGCAGTTTCCAGGGTTATGGCTACACCTTC. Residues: CASSFQGYGYTF.

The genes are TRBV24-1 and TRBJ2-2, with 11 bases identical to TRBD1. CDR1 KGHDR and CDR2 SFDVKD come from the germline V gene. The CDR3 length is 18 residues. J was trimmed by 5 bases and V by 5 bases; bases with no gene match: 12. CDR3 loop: CATSATLGTGGETGELFF. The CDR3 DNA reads TGTGCCACCAGTGCTACTCTCGGGACAGGGGGGGAAACCGGGGAGCTGTTTTTT.

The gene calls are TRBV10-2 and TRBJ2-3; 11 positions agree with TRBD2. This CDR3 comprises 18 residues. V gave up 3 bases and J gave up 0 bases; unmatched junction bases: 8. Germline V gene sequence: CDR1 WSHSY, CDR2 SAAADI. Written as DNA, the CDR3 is TGCGCCAGCAGTGATAAAGGACTAGCGGGCTCTAGCACAGATACGCAGTATTTT. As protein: CASSDKGLAGSSTDTQYF.

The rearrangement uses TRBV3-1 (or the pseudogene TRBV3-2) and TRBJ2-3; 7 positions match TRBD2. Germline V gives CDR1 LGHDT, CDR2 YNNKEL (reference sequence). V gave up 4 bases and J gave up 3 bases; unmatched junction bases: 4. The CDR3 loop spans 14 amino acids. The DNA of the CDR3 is TGTGCCAGCAGCCCATGGACTAGGACAGATACGCAGTATTTT. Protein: CASSPWTRTDTQYF.

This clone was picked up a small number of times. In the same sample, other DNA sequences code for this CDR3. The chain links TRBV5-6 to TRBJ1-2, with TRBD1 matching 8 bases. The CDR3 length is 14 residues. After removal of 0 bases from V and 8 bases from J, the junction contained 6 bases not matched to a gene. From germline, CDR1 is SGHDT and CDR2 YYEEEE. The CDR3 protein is CASSLATGGDGYTF. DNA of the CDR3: TGTGCCAGCAGCTTGGCCACAGGGGGGGACGGCTACACCTTC.

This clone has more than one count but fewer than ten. The CDR3 DNA follows: TGTGCCAGCAGCTTAGTTAGAGCGAACACCGGGGAGCTGTTTTTT. Amino acids: CASSLVRANTGELFF. The rearrangement joins TRBV7-6 to TRBJ2-2; D remains ambiguous. The CDR3 has 15 residues. Germline lookup yields CDR1 SGHVS and CDR2 FNYEAQ. The V end was cut by 1 base, the J end by 0 bases, with 6 bases between. The full variable domain, its missing parts supplied by reference TRBV7-6 and TRBJ2-2, is GAGVSQSPRYKVTKRGQDVALRCDPISGHVSLYWYRQALGQGPEFLTYFNYEAQQDKSGLPNDRFSAERPEGSISTLTIQRTEQRDSAMYRCASSLVRANTGELFFGEGSRLTVL.

CDR3 loop: CASSLWDSGSGNTIYF. The CDR3 nucleotides read TGTGCCAGCAGCTTATGGGACAGCGGTTCGGGAAACACCATATATTTT. This chain links TRBV7-9 with TRBJ1-3; 7 bases are a match to TRBD1. V dropped 2 bases and J dropped 4; count of bases not matched to a gene: 8. The length of the CDR3 is 16 residues. From germline, CDR1 is SEHNR and CDR2 FQNEAQ (reference sequence).

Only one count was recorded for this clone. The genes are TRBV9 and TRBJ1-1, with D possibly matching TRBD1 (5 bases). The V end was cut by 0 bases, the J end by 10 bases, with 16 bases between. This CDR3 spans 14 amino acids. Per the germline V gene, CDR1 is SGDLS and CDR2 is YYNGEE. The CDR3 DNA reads TGTGCCAGCAGCGTAGGTCGGGCAGGGAAGGTAGCTTTCTTT. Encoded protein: CASSVGRAGKVAFF.

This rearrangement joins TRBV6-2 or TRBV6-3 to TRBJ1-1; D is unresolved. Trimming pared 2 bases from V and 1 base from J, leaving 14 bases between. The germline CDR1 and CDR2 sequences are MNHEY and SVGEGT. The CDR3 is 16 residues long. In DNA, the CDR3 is TGTGCCAGCAGTTACCCGAACGACGGAGAGAACACTGAAGCTTTCTTT. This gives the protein CASSYPNDGENTEAFF.

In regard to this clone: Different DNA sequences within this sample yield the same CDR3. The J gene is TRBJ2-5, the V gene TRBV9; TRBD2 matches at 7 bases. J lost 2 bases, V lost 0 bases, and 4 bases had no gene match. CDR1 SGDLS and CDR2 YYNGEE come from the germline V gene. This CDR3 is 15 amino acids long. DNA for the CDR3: TGTGCCAGCAGCGTAGGAGCGGGAATTCAAGAGACCCAGTACTTC. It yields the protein CASSVGAGIQETQYF. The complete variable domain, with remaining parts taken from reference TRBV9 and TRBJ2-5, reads DSGVTQTPKHLITATGQRVTLRCSPRSGDLSVYWYQQSLDQGLQFLIQYYNGEERAKGNILERFSAQQFPDLHSELNLSSLELGDSALYFCASSVGAGIQETQYFGPGTRLLVL.